The rows below give T cell receptor beta chains drawn from one sample of a study of PD-L1 blockade in urothelial cancer. Produced via immunoSEQ multiplex PCR; TCRdb's table is partial and in-frame only. Here the sample spans 68,000 or so clones, 75% to 85% being singletons. This material consisted of PBMCs, taken around atezolizumab (anti-PD-L1) treatment. The receptors were sampled from a man in his 70s with urothelial cancer. CDR3s include the opening cysteine and the closing phenylalanine or tryptophan.

TRBJ2-7,16,TRBV5-1,CASSLDKTPGAYEQYF
TRBJ1-5,13,TRBV25-1,CASSGTMGQPQHF
TRBJ2-7,13,TRBV15,CATSRDYRSEQYF
TRBJ2-2,16,TRBV7-3,CASSEVQGVGTGELFF
TRBJ2-2,15,TRBV28,CASSPPGLNTGELFF
TRBJ2-3,15,TRBV6-1,CASSANSGYTDTQYF
TRBJ1-2,13,TRBV5-5,CASSRGANYGYTF
TRBJ1-2,11,TRBV19,CASSILGGYTF
TRBJ2-1,15,TRBV10-2,CATKSGVTSYNEQFF
TRBJ2-5,15,TRBV5-1,CASSLVPGRQETQYF
TRBJ2-7,13,TRBV6-5,CASRPPQGREQYF
TRBJ1-2,12,TRBV6-5,CASSPTSYGYTF
TRBJ2-7,13,TRBV7-2,CASSSFGVSEQYF
TRBJ2-5,18,TRBV7-2,CASSLIWRLAGAGETQYF
TRBJ2-1,17,TRBV27,CASSPPRTSGGGNEQFF
TRBJ1-4,14,TRBV2,CASSRTGANEKLFF
TRBJ2-1,14,TRBV11-1,CASEGVSSYNEQFF
TRBJ2-7,14,TRBV5-4,CASRPGTGGYEQYF
TRBJ2-3,16,TRBV28,CASSPTGATGTDTQYF
TRBJ2-5,15,TRBV5-4,CASSLVELGKETQYF
TRBJ2-3,17,TRBV4-1,CASSQDWEQASTDTQYF
TRBJ1-5,13,TRBV5-1,CASSLQGNQPQHF